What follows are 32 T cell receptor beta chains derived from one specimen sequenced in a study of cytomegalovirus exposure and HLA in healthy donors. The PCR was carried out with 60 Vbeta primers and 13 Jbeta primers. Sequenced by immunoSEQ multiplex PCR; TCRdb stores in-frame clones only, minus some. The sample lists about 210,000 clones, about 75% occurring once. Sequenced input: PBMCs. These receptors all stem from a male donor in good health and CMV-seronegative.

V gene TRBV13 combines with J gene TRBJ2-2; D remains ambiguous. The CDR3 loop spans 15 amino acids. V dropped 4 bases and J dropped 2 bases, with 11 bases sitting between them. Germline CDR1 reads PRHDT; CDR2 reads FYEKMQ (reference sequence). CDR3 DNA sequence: TGTGCCAGCAGCTACGACAAATATAACACCGGGGAGCTGTTTTTT. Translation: CASSYDKYNTGELFF.

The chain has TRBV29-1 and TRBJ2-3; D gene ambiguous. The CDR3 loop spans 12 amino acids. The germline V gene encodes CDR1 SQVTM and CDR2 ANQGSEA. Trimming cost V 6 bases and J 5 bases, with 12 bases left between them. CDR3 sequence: CSVELVVDTQYF. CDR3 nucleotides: TGCAGCGTGGAATTAGTGGTAGATACGCAGTATTTT.

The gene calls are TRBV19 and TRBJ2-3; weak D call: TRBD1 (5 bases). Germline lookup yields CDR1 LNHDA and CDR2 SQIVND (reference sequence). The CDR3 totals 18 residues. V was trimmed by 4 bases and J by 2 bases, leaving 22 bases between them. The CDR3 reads CASSTFGAGRTYTDTQYF. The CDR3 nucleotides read TGTGCCAGTAGTACCTTTGGGGCCGGCAGGACATACACAGATACGCAGTATTTT.

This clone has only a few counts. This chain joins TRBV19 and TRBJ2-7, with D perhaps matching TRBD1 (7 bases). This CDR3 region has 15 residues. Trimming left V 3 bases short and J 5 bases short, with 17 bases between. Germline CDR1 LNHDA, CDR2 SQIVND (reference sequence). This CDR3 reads CASSIMEGAMNEQYF. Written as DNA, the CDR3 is TGTGCCAGTAGTATCATGGAGGGGGCGATGAACGAGCAGTACTTC.

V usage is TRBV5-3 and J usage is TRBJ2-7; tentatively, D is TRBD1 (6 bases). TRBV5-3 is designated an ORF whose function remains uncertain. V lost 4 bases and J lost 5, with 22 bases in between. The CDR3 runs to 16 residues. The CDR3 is CARSRIWGRKSNEQYF. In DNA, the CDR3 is TGTGCCAGAAGCCGGATCTGGGGGCGTAAAAGTAACGAGCAGTACTTC.

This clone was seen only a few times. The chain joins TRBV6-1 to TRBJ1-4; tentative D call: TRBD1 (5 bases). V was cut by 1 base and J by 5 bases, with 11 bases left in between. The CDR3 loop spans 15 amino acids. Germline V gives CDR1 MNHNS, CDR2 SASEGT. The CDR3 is CASSEDLGLNEKLFF. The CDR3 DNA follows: TGTGCCAGCAGTGAAGATCTGGGGCTAAATGAAAAACTGTTTTTT.

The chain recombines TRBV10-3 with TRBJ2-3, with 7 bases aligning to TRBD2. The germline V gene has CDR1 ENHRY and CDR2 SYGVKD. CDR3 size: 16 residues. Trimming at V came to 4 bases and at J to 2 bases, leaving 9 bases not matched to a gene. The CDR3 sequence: CAISALAGALTDTQYF. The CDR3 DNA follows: TGTGCCATCAGTGCACTGGCGGGAGCCCTCACAGATACGCAGTATTTT.

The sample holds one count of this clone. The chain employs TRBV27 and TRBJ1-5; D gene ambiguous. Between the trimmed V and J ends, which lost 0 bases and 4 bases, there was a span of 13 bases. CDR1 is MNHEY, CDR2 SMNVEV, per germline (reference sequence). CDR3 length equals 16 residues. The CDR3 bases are TGTGCCAGCAGTTTATCCAGGTTGAGTGGAAATCAGCCCCAGCATTTT. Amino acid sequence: CASSLSRLSGNQPQHF.

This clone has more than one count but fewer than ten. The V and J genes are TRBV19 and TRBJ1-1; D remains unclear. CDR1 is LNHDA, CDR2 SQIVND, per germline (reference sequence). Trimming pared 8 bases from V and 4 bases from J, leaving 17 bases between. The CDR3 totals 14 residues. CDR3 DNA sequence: TGTGCCAGTCTTGAAGGCTCGAGGGCCACTGAAGCTTTCTTT. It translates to CASLEGSRATEAFF.

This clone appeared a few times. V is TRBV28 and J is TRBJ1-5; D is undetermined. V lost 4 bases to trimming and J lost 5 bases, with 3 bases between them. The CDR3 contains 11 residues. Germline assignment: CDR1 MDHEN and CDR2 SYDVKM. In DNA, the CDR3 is TGTGCCAGCAGTTCGTATCAGCCCCAGCATTTT. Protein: CASSSYQPQHF. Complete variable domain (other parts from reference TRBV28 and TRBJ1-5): DVKVTQSSRYLVKRTGEKVFLECVQDMDHENMFWYRQDPGLGLRLIYFSYDVKMKEKGDIPEGYSVSREKKERFSLILESASTNQTSMYLCASSSYQPQHFGDGTRLSIL.

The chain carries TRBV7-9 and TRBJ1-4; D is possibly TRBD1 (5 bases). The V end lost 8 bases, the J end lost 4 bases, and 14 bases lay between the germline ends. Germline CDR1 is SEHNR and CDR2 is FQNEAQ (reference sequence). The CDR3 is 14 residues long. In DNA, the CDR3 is TGTGCCAGCTCTGGAGAGACAGATAATGAAAAACTGTTTTTT. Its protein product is CASSGETDNEKLFF.

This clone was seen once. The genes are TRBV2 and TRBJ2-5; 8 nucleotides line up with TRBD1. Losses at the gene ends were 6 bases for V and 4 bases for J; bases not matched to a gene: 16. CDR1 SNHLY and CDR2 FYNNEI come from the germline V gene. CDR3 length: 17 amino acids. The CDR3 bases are TGTGCCAGCAGCCTCGGACAGGGTGGGTTCGGAGGAGAGACCCAGTACTTC. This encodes CASSLGQGGFGGETQYF.

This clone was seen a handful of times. CDR3 coding DNA: TGTGCCAGCAGTTTAAATTTGAACGCAGGGGCTTTCTTT. This sequence encodes CASSLNLNAGAFF. This rearrangement joins TRBV27 to TRBJ1-1; D perhaps matches TRBD1 (5 bases). Germline assignment: CDR1 MNHEY and CDR2 SMNVEV (reference sequence). There are 13 residues in the CDR3. Trimming took 2 bases from V and 11 from J, leaving 15 bases between them.

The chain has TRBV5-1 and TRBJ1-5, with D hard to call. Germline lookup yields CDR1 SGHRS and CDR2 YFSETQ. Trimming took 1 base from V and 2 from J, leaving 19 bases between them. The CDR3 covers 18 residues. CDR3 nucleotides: TGCGCCAGCAGCTTGTCGGAGGGCAAAGTGAGGCGCAATCAGCCCCAGCATTTT. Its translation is CASSLSEGKVRRNQPQHF.

CDR3 bases: TGTGCCAGCGCTTCCGGCGGGATATACGAGCAGTACTTC. Protein: CASASGGIYEQYF. The chain employs TRBV28 and TRBJ2-7, with D possibly matching TRBD2 (6 bases). The CDR3 is 13 residues long. Trimming took off 8 bases at V and 4 bases at J, with 15 bases between the two ends. CDR1 MDHEN and CDR2 SYDVKM come from the germline V gene.

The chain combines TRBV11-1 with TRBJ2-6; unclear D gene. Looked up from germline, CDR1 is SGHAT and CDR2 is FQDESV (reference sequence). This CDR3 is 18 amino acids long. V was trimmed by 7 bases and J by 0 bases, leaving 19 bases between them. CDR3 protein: CASTPGVGRSSGANVLTF. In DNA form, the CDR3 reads TGTGCCAGCACCCCTGGAGTGGGTAGGAGCTCTGGGGCCAACGTCCTGACTTTC.

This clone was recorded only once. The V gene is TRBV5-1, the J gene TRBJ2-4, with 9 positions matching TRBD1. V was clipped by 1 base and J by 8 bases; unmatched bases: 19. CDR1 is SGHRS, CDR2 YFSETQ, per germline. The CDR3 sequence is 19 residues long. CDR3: CASSLWGHGTGSGADIQYF. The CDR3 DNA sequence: TGCGCCAGCAGCTTGTGGGGCCACGGGACAGGGTCTGGTGCGGACATTCAGTACTTC.

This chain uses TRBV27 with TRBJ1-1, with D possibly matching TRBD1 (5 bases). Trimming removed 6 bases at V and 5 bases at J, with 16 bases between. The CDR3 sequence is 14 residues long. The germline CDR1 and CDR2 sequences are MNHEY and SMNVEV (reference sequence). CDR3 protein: CASRRQGTGTEAFF. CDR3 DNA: TGTGCCAGCAGACGCCAGGGTACTGGGACTGAAGCTTTCTTT.

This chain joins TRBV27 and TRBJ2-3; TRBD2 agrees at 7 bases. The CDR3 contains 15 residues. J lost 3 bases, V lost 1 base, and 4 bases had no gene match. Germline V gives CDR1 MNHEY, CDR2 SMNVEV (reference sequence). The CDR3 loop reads CASSLFRGVTDTQYF. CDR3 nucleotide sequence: TGTGCCAGCAGTTTATTCCGGGGGGTTACAGATACGCAGTATTTT.

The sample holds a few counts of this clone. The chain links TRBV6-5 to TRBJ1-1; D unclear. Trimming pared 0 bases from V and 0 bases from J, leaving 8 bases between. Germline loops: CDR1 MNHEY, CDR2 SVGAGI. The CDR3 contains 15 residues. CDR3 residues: CASSYSAGLNTEAFF. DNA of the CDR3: TGTGCCAGCAGTTACTCGGCAGGATTGAACACTGAAGCTTTCTTT.

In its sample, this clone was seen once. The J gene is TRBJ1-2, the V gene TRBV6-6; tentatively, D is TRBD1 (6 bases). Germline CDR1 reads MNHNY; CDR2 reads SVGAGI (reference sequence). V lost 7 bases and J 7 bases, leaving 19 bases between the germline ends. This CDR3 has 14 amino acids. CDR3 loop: CASTPSGGGSGYTF. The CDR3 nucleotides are TGTGCCAGCACCCCATCGGGAGGGGGATCTGGCTACACCTTC.

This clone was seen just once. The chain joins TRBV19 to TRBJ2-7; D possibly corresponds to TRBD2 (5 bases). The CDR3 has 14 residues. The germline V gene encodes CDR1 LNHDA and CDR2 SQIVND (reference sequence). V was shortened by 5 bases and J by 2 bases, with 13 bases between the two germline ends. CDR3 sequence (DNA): TGTGCCAGTAGTTTCGCGGGCGAGACCTACGAGCAGTACTTC. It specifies CASSFAGETYEQYF.

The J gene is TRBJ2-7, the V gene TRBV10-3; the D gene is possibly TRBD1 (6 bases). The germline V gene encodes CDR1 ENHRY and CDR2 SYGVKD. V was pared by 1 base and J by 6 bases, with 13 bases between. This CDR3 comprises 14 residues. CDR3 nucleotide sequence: TGTGCCATCAGTGAGTACCAGGGGACCCTCGAGCAGTACTTC. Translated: CAISEYQGTLEQYF.

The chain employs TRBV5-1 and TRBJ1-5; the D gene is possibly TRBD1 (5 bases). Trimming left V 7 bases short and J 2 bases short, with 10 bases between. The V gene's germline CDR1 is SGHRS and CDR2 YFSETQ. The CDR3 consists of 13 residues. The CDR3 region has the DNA TGCGCCAGCTCCAGGGAGGGCAATCAGCCCCAGCATTTT. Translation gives CASSREGNQPQHF. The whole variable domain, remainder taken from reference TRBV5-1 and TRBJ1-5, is KAGVTQTPRYLIKTRGQQVTLSCSPISGHRSVSWYQQTPGQGLQFLFEYFSETQRNKGNFPGRFSGRQFSNSRSEMNVSTLELGDSALYLCASSREGNQPQHFGDGTRLSIL.

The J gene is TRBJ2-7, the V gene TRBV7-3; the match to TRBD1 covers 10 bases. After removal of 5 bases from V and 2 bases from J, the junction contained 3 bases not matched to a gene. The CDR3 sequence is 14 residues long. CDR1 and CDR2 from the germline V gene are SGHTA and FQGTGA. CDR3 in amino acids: CASSLGQGAYEQYF. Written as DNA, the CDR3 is TGTGCCAGCAGCCTCGGACAGGGGGCCTACGAGCAGTACTTC.

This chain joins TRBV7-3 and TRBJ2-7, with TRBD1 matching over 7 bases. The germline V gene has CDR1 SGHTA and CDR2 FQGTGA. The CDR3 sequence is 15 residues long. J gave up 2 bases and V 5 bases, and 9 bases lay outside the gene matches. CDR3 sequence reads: CASSPHRDSAYEQYF. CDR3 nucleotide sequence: TGTGCCAGCAGCCCCCACCGGGACAGCGCCTACGAGCAGTACTTC.

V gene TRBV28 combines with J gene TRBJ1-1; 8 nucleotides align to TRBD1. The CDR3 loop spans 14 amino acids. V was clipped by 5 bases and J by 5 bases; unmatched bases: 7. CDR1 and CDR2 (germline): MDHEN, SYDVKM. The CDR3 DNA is TGTGCCAGCAGTGCAAGGACAGGGCGAACTGAAGCTTTCTTT. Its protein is CASSARTGRTEAFF.

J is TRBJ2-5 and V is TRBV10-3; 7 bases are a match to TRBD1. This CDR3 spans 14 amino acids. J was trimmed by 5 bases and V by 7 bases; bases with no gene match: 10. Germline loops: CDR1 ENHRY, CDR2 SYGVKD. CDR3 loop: CAITPDRMGETQYF. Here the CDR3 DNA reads TGTGCCATCACTCCGGACAGGATGGGGGAGACCCAGTACTTC.

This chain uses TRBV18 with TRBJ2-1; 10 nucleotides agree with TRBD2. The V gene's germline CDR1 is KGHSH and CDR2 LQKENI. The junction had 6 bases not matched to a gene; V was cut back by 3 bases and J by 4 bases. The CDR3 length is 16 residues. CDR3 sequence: CASSPPGLAEYNEQFF. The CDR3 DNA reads TGTGCCAGCTCACCTCCAGGACTAGCGGAGTACAATGAGCAGTTCTTC.

Here the CDR3 reads CASSLVSQSPYEQYF. The CDR3 region has the DNA TGTGCCAGCAGCTTAGTATCACAGAGCCCCTACGAGCAGTACTTC. J is TRBJ2-5 and V is TRBV7-2; no definite D call. The J call may be incorrect, as the DNA end agrees better with TRBJ2-7. The CDR3 extends over 15 amino acids. Germline V lookup: CDR1 SGHTA, CDR2 FQGNSA.

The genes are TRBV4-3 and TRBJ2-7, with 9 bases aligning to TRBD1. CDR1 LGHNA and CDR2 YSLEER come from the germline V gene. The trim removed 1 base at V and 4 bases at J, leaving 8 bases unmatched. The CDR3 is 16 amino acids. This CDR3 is CASSQGGTGRVYEQYF. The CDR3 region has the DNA TGCGCCAGCAGCCAAGGAGGGACAGGGCGAGTATACGAGCAGTACTTC.

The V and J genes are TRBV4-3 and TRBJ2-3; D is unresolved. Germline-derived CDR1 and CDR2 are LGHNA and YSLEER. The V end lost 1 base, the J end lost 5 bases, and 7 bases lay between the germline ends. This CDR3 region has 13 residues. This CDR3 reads CASSQGPLDTQYF. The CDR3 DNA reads TGCGCCAGCAGCCAAGGTCCCCTAGATACGCAGTATTTT.